The 31 T cell receptor beta chains presented below share a single source sample, sequenced in a study of shared clonotypes between healthy human individuals. Naive CD8 cells lacked CD45RO, underwent positive selection for CCR7 and left out terminally differentiated effector memory CD45RA+ cells. Assay used: immunoSEQ multiplex PCR; TCRdb lists only in-frame clones, some missing. Here the sample spans roughly 2 million clones, about 95% being singletons. Sequences were obtained from naive CD8+ T cells sorted from blood. The receptors stem from a man younger than 35 in good health.

This chain links TRBV7-9 with TRBJ2-2, with 7 bases that match TRBD1. This CDR3 spans 14 amino acids. Germline values: CDR1 SEHNR, CDR2 FQNEAQ (reference sequence). The J segment lost 0 bases and the V segment lost 7 bases, leaving 2 bases of the junction unmatched. The CDR3 bases are TGTGCCAGCACCGGGACAGCGAACACCGGGGAGCTGTTTTTT. Translation gives CASTGTANTGELFF.

The gene calls are TRBV10-1 and TRBJ2-2, with 7 bases aligning to TRBD2. The germline V gene has CDR1 WNHNN and CDR2 SYGVQD (reference sequence). Trimming at V came to 6 bases and at J to 7 bases, leaving 14 bases not matched to a gene. The CDR3 runs 16 residues. Written as DNA, the CDR3 is TGCGCCAGCAGCACCAACCCAGGACTAGGCGACGGGGAGCTGTTTTTT. Amino acid sequence: CASSTNPGLGDGELFF.

A word on this clone: This same CDR3 is encoded by further DNA sequences in the sample. The chain combines TRBV11-1 with TRBJ2-5; D remains unclear. The length of the CDR3 is 12 residues. The germline gives CDR1 SGHAT, CDR2 FQDESV (reference sequence). The V and J ends lost 0 bases and 5 bases respectively, with 4 bases between them. The CDR3 is CASSLAGETQYF. CDR3 bases: TGTGCCAGCAGCTTAGCCGGGGAGACCCAGTACTTC.

The rearrangement uses TRBV27 and TRBJ1-5; possible D gene TRBD1, 6 bases. Germline V gene sequence: CDR1 MNHEY, CDR2 SMNVEV (reference sequence). V was cut by 5 bases and J by 5 bases, with 10 bases left in between. The CDR3 has 13 residues. The DNA for the CDR3 is TGTGCCAGCAGTCGAGGGGGTTATCAGCCCCAGCATTTT. Its protein is CASSRGGYQPQHF.

On this clone: Other DNA sequences from this sample encode an identical CDR3 as well. J is TRBJ2-1 and V is TRBV6-1; TRBD2 is a possible D gene (7 bases). The V and J ends lost 3 bases and 4 bases respectively, with 10 bases between them. The CDR3 is 14 amino acids. CDR1 and CDR2 from the germline V gene are MNHNS and SASEGT. CDR3 protein: CASSERGRYNEQFF. In DNA, the CDR3 is TGTGCCAGCAGTGAGCGGGGGCGGTACAATGAGCAGTTCTTC.

The chain employs TRBV2 and TRBJ2-2; a weak D match, TRBD2 (5 bases). This CDR3 spans 15 amino acids. The germline gives CDR1 SNHLY, CDR2 FYNNEI. The germline V and J ends were trimmed by 7 bases and 2 bases, with 14 bases remaining between them. The CDR3 region is CASTWTEGNTGELFF. DNA for the CDR3: TGTGCCAGCACCTGGACCGAGGGAAACACCGGGGAGCTGTTTTTT. Drawing the rest from reference TRBV2 and TRBJ2-2, the complete variable domain is EPEVTQTPSHQVTQMGQEVILRCVPISNHLYFYWYRQILGQKVEFLVSFYNNEISEKSEIFDDQFSVERPDGSNFTLKIRSTKLEDSAMYFCASTWTEGNTGELFFGEGSRLTVL.

This clone was seen once. The chain uses TRBV14 and TRBJ2-2; unclear D gene. Germline CDR1 is SGHDN and CDR2 is FVKESK. This CDR3 is built from 15 residues. V lost 3 bases to trimming and J lost 2 bases, with 10 bases between them. DNA of the CDR3: TGTGCCAGCAGCCAGGAGTGGCTAAACACCGGGGAGCTGTTTTTT. It translates to CASSQEWLNTGELFF.

This chain connects TRBV30 to TRBJ2-2, with D unclear. The CDR3 has 13 amino acids. Trimming removed 3 bases at V and 5 bases at J, with 10 bases between. CDR1 and CDR2 from the germline V gene are GTSNPN and SVGIG (reference sequence). The chain's CDR3 is CAWSAGETGELFF. The CDR3 DNA follows: TGTGCCTGGAGCGCCGGTGAGACCGGGGAGCTGTTTTTT.

The chain employs TRBV7-9 and TRBJ2-1; weak D call: TRBD1 (6 bases). CDR1 SEHNR and CDR2 FQNEAQ come from the germline V gene (reference sequence). This CDR3 region has 16 residues. V shed 2 bases and J shed 8 bases, with 19 bases lying between them. The CDR3 region has the DNA TGTGCCAGCAGCTTACCGAGGACAGTTTGGCTCGATGAGCAGTTCTTC. Translated, it gives CASSLPRTVWLDEQFF.

V and J are TRBV30 and TRBJ2-3; D gene unclear. The CDR3 has 14 residues. With 0 bases removed from V and 2 bases from J, the gap between germline ends came to 9 bases. Looked up from germline, CDR1 is GTSNPN and CDR2 is SVGIG (reference sequence). CDR3 loop: CAWSVYSDTDTQYF. The CDR3 DNA is TGTGCCTGGAGTGTATACTCGGACACAGATACGCAGTATTTT.

The chain recombines TRBV5-8 with TRBJ2-7; no reliable D call. The CDR3 is made up of 13 amino acids. Germline V CDR1 and CDR2: SGHTS, YDEGEE. Trimming removed 3 bases from V and 3 bases from J, with 10 bases in between. This CDR3 reads CASSWADLYEQYF. The CDR3 DNA sequence: TGTGCCAGCAGCTGGGCGGACCTCTACGAGCAGTACTTC.

This sequence joins TRBV28 and TRBJ1-6; D call uncertain. CDR1 is MDHEN and CDR2 is SYDVKM in the germline V gene. Trimming left V 5 bases short and J 8 bases short, with 7 bases between. The CDR3 length is 12 residues. The CDR3 sequence is CASSTPYSPLHF. DNA for the CDR3: TGTGCCAGCAGTACGCCCTATTCACCCCTCCACTTT.

A word on this clone: This sample includes further DNA sequences coding for the same CDR3. The chain couples TRBV29-1 to TRBJ2-3, with D uncertain. V was shortened by 3 bases and J by 2 bases, with 9 bases between the two germline ends. The CDR3 length is 13 residues. In germline, CDR1 is SQVTM, CDR2 ANQGSEA. The CDR3 loop is CSVDEAFTDTQYF. The CDR3 nucleotides are TGCAGCGTTGACGAAGCTTTCACAGATACGCAGTATTTT.

The rearrangement joins TRBV7-8 to TRBJ2-1; possible D gene TRBD1, 5 bases. V gave up 0 bases and J gave up 2 bases, with 11 bases separating them. CDR1 is SGHVS and CDR2 is FQNEAQ in the germline V gene. The CDR3 loop spans 16 amino acids. CDR3 in amino acids: CASSLAGQGAYNEQFF. The CDR3 bases are TGTGCCAGCAGCTTAGCAGGTCAAGGGGCCTACAATGAGCAGTTCTTC.

Comments on this clone: The same CDR3 arises from other DNA sequences in this sample as well. J is TRBJ2-5 and V is TRBV7-8; the match to TRBD2 covers 11 bases. Germline CDR1 is SGHVS and CDR2 is FQNEAQ. The CDR3 runs to 15 residues. J lost 2 bases, V lost 5 bases, and 4 bases had no gene match. For the CDR3, the DNA is TGTGCCAGCAGCAGATTAGCGGGAGGGCAAGAGACCCAGTACTTC. Protein sequence: CASSRLAGGQETQYF. Full variable domain (outside the CDR3, taken from reference TRBV7-8 and TRBJ2-5): GAGVSQSPRYKVAKRGQDVALRCDPISGHVSLFWYQQALGQGPEFLTYFQNEAQLDKSGLPSDRFFAERPEGSVSTLKIQRTQQEDSAVYLCASSRLAGGQETQYFGPGTRLLVL.

The chain recombines TRBV9 with TRBJ2-2; 7 bases are a match to TRBD2. J lost 6 bases, V lost 4 bases, and 12 bases had no gene match. Per germline, CDR1 SGDLS and CDR2 YYNGEE. This CDR3 has 16 amino acids. The CDR3 bases are TGTGCCAGCAGCCGAAAAGGGAGGGCCGAGTCCGGGGAGCTGTTTTTT. Translation: CASSRKGRAESGELFF. The full variable domain, completed using reference TRBV9 and TRBJ2-2, is DSGVTQTPKHLITATGQRVTLRCSPRSGDLSVYWYQQSLDQGLQFLIQYYNGEERAKGNILERFSAQQFPDLHSELNLSSLELGDSALYFCASSRKGRAESGELFFGEGSRLTVL.

The chain combines TRBV29-1 with TRBJ2-7, with a tentative D call TRBD2 (6 bases). The CDR3 totals 12 residues. Trimming took off 5 bases at V and 4 bases at J, with 12 bases between the two ends. Per germline, CDR1 SQVTM and CDR2 ANQGSEA. CDR3 sequence: CSVSPGGYEQYF. CDR3 in DNA: TGCAGCGTTTCCCCCGGGGGTTACGAGCAGTACTTC.

V and J are TRBV6-1 and TRBJ1-5; D gene ambiguous. Germline lookup yields CDR1 MNHNS and CDR2 SASEGT. The CDR3 runs to 12 residues. The V and J ends lost 5 bases and 7 bases respectively, with 9 bases between them. In DNA, the CDR3 is TGTGCCAGCAGTCCCGGAAGACAGCCCCAGCATTTT. Its translation: CASSPGRQPQHF.

J is TRBJ1-2 and V is TRBV4-1, with D possibly TRBD1 on 6 matching bases. Trimming took off 3 bases at V and 0 bases at J, with 20 bases between the two ends. Germline V lookup: CDR1 MGHRA, CDR2 YSYEKL. This CDR3 region has 18 residues. This CDR3 reads CASSQRIGTPITNYGYTF. CDR3 sequence (DNA): TGCGCCAGCAGCCAGCGTATAGGGACACCGATTACTAACTATGGCTACACCTTC.

The chain employs TRBV7-9 and TRBJ2-7; the match to TRBD2 covers 13 bases. Germline CDR1 reads SEHNR; CDR2 reads FQNEAQ (reference sequence). This CDR3 spans 14 amino acids. Germline trimming cut 4 bases from V and 6 bases from J; bases unmatched to any gene: 3. CDR3 DNA sequence: TGTGCCAGCAGCTCGGGACTAGCGGGACGCGAGCAGTACTTC. Protein product: CASSSGLAGREQYF. The whole variable domain, remainder taken from reference TRBV7-9 and TRBJ2-7, is DTGVSQNPRHKITKRGQNVTFRCDPISEHNRLYWYRQTLGQGPEFLTYFQNEAQLEKSRLLSDRFSAERPKGSFSTLEIQRTEQGDSAMYLCASSSGLAGREQYFGPGTRLTVT.

The genes are TRBV6-5 and TRBJ2-2; no clear D gene. The V and J ends lost 2 bases and 0 bases respectively, with 7 bases between them. There are 15 residues in the CDR3. Germline assignment: CDR1 MNHEY and CDR2 SVGAGI. For the CDR3, the DNA is TGTGCCAGCAGTTACCAGATAGCGAACACCGGGGAGCTGTTTTTT. Protein product: CASSYQIANTGELFF.

V usage is TRBV25-1 and J usage is TRBJ2-2, with 8 bases aligning to TRBD2. The CDR3 length is 17 residues. After removal of 2 bases from V and 4 bases from J, the junction contained 9 bases not matched to a gene. Germline V gene lookup returns CDR1 MGHDK and CDR2 SYGVNS. Here the CDR3 DNA reads TGTGCCAGCAGTGAACTGGGGGCTAGCGGGCTCACCGGGGAGCTGTTTTTT. This codes for CASSELGASGLTGELFF.

The V and J genes are TRBV4-1 and TRBJ2-6; D is possibly TRBD2 (5 bases). Germline V lookup: CDR1 MGHRA, CDR2 YSYEKL. Trimming shortened V by 0 bases and J by 4 bases, and 10 bases separated the two germline ends. The CDR3 runs to 16 residues. In DNA, the CDR3 is TGCGCCAGCAGCCAAGACCGGGGTTCAGGGGCCAACGTCCTGACTTTC. Its translation is CASSQDRGSGANVLTF.

The table lists this clone with a count of one. The chain has TRBV13 and TRBJ2-2, with 8 nucleotides matching TRBD2. The trim removed 5 bases at V and 4 bases at J, leaving 6 bases unmatched. Germline V gene data show CDR1 as PRHDT and CDR2 as FYEKMQ (reference sequence). The CDR3 totals 15 residues. In nucleotides, the CDR3 is TGTGCCAGCAGCGTAACTAGCGGTCTCACCGGGGAGCTGTTTTTT. Translation: CASSVTSGLTGELFF. The whole variable domain, remainder taken from reference TRBV13 and TRBJ2-2, is AAGVIQSPRHLIKEKRETATLKCYPIPRHDTVYWYQQGPGQDPQFLISFYEKMQSDKGSIPDRFSAQQFSDYHSELNMSSLELGDSALYFCASSVTSGLTGELFFGEGSRLTVL.

This clone was observed a single time. J is TRBJ2-7 and V is TRBV6-1; TRBD2 might be the D (5 bases). There are 12 residues in the CDR3. V gave up 7 bases and J gave up 3 bases, with 10 bases separating them. Germline CDR1 is MNHNS and CDR2 is SASEGT. CDR3 amino acids: CASTGLFYEQYF. CDR3 in DNA: TGTGCCAGCACTGGACTTTTCTACGAGCAGTACTTC.

CDR3 region: CASSFGTGNMEQYF. The CDR3 DNA reads as TGTGCCAGCAGCTTTGGGACAGGGAATATGGAGCAGTACTTC. The chain carries TRBV7-2 and TRBJ2-7, with TRBD1 matching 9 bases. The germline gives CDR1 SGHTA, CDR2 FQGNSA. With V trimmed by 3 bases and J by 7 bases, 7 bases remained unmatched. This CDR3 spans 14 amino acids.

This chain links TRBV9 with TRBJ2-7; a possible D gene is TRBD1 (6 bases). Germline lookup yields CDR1 SGDLS and CDR2 YYNGEE. The CDR3 totals 13 residues. V was trimmed by 1 base and J by 5 bases, leaving 10 bases between them. The CDR3 is CASSVKGDHEQYF. CDR3 in DNA: TGTGCCAGCAGCGTAAAGGGGGACCACGAGCAGTACTTC.

The chain couples TRBV30 to TRBJ2-7; D may be TRBD2 (6 bases). The CDR3 loop spans 15 amino acids. CDR1 is GTSNPN and CDR2 is SVGIG in the germline V gene (reference sequence). Trimming removed 3 bases at V and 3 bases at J, with 18 bases between. The CDR3 DNA sequence: TGTGCCTGGAGGGGACCGGGACTTCGGGGCTACGAGCAGTACTTC. The encoded protein is CAWRGPGLRGYEQYF.

V usage is TRBV6-6 and J usage is TRBJ2-3, with D perhaps matching TRBD2 (6 bases). The CDR3 runs 15 residues. V dropped 0 bases and J dropped 5 bases, with 12 bases sitting between them. The V gene's germline CDR1 is MNHNY and CDR2 SVGAGI (reference sequence). The CDR3 DNA sequence: TGTGCCAGCAGTTACTCGGAACGGGGACTAGATACGCAGTATTTT. It translates to CASSYSERGLDTQYF.

A remark on this clone: Other nucleotide sequences in the sample specify the same CDR3. The J gene is TRBJ1-6, the V gene TRBV27; 7 bases map to TRBD1. This CDR3 region has 13 residues. V shed 7 bases, J shed 7 bases, and the junction held 4 bases outside the gene matches. Germline V gene lookup returns CDR1 MNHEY and CDR2 SMNVEV (reference sequence). CDR3 loop: CASKGGGNSPLHF. Written as DNA, the CDR3 is TGTGCCAGCAAAGGGGGCGGAAATTCACCCCTCCACTTT.

CDR3 residues: CASSTPRGGSGGAYNEQFF. DNA of the CDR3: TGTGCCAGCAGCACCCCCCGGGGGGGTAGCGGGGGGGCCTACAATGAGCAGTTCTTC. This sequence joins TRBV7-6 and TRBJ2-1; 11 nucleotides match TRBD2. The V segment lost 5 bases and the J segment 2 bases; nucleotides outside the gene matches: 14. This CDR3 contains 19 residues. Germline V CDR1 and CDR2: SGHVS, FNYEAQ.